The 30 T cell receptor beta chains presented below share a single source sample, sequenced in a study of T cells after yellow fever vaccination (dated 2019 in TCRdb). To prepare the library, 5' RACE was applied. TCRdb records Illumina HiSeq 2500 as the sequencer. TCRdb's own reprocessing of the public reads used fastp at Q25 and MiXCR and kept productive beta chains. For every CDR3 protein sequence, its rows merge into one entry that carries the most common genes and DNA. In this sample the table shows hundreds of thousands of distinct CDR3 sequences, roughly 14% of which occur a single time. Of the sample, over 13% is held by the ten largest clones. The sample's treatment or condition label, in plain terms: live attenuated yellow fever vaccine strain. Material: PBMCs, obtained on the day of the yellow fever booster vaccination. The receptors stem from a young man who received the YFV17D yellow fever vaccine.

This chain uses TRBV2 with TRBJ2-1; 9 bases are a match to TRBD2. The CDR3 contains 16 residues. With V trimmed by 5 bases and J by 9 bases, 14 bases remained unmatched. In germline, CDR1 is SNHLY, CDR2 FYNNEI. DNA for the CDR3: TGTGCCAGCAGTAGTAATTCGGGACTAGCTTATGGTGAGCAGTTCTTC. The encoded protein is CASSSNSGLAYGEQFF.

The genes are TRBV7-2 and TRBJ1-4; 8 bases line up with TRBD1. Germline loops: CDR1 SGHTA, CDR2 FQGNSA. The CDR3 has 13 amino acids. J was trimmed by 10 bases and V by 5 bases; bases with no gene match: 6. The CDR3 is CASSTDREAKLFF. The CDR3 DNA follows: TGTGCCAGCAGCACGGACAGGGAAGCAAAACTGTTTTTT.

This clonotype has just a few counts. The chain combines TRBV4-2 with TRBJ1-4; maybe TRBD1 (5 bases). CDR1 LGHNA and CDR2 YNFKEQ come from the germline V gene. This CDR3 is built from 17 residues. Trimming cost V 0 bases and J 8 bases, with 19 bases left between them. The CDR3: CASSQDHSSGKKEKLFF. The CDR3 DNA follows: TGTGCCAGCAGCCAAGATCACTCGTCAGGGAAAAAGGAAAAACTGTTTTTT.

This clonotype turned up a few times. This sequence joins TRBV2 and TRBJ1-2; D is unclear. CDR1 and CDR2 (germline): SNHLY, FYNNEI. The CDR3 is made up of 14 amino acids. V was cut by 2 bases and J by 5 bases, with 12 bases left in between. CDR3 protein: CASSESNGNYGYTF. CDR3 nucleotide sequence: TGTGCCAGCAGTGAAAGTAACGGAAATTATGGCTACACCTTC.

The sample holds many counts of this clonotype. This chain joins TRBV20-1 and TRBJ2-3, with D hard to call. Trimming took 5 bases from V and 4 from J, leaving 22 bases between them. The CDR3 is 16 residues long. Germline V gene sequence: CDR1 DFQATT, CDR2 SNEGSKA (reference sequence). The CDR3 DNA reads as TGCAGTGCTGGGCCTTCGGTCGTGGAGCTGGCAGATACGCAGTATTTT. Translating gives CSAGPSVVELADTQYF.

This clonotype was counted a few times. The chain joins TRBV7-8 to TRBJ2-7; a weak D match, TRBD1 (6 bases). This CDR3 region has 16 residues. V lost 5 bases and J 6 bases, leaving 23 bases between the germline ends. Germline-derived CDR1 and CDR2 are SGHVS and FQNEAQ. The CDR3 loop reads CASSLLWPGEGTEQYF. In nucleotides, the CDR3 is TGTGCCAGCAGCCTACTGTGGCCAGGGGAAGGGACCGAGCAGTACTTC.

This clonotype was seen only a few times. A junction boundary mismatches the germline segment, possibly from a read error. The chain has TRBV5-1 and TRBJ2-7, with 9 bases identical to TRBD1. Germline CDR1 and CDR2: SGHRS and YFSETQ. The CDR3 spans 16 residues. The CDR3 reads CASSRTPGQGSDEQYF. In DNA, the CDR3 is TGCGCCAGCAGCAGAACTCCGGGACAGGGCTCCGACGAGCAGTACTTC.

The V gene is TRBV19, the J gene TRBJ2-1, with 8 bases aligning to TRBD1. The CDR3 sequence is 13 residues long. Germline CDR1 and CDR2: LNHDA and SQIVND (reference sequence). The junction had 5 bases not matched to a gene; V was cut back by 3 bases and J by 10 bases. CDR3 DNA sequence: TGTGCCAGTAGTATGGACAGGGCGTTGGAGCAGTTCTTC. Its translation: CASSMDRALEQFF.

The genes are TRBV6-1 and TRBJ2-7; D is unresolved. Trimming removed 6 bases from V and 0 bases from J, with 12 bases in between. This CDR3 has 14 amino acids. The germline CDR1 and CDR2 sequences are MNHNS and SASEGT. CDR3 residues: CASSPPPDSYEQYF. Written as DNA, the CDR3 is TGTGCCAGCAGCCCCCCTCCGGACTCCTACGAGCAGTACTTC.

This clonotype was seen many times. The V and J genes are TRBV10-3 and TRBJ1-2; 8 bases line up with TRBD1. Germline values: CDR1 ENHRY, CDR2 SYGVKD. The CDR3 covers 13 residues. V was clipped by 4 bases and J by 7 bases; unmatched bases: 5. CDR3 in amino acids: CAISVDRGLGYTF. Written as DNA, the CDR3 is TGTGCCATCAGTGTCGACAGGGGCCTTGGCTACACCTTC.

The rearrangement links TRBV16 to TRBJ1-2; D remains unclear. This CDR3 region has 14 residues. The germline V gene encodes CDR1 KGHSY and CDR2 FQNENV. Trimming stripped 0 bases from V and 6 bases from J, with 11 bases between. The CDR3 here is CASSQSTVHDGYTF. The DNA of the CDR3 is TGTGCCAGCAGCCAATCCACAGTGCACGATGGCTACACCTTC.

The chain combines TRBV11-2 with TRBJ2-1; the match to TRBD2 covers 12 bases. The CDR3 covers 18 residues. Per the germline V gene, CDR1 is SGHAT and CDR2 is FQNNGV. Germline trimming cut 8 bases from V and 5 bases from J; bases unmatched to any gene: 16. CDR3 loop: CASEGGLGLAGPHNEQFF. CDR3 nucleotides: TGTGCCAGCGAGGGGGGACTTGGACTAGCGGGACCCCACAATGAGCAGTTCTTC.

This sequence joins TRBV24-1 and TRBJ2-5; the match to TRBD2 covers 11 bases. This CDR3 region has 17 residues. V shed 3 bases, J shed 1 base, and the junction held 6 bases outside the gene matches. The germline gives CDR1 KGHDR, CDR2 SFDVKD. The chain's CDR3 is CATSDINSGGVQETQYF. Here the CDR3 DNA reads TGTGCCACCAGTGATATAAATAGCGGGGGGGTCCAAGAGACCCAGTACTTC.

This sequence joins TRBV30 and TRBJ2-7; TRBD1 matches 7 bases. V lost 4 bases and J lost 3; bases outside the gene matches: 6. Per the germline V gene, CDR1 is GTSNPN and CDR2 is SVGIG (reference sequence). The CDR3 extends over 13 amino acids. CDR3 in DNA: TGTGCCTGGACACAAGACAGGGACTACGAGCAGTACTTC. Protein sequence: CAWTQDRDYEQYF.

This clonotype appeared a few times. The CDR3 DNA sequence: TGTGCCAGCAGCCGGGGGCCCCAGTCCGATACGCAGTATTTT. As protein: CASSRGPQSDTQYF. V and J are TRBV7-6 and TRBJ2-3, with D tentatively TRBD1 or TRBD2 (6 bases each). From germline, CDR1 is SGHVS and CDR2 FNYEAQ. The V and J ends lost 5 bases and 6 bases respectively, with 15 bases between them. CDR3 length equals 14 residues.

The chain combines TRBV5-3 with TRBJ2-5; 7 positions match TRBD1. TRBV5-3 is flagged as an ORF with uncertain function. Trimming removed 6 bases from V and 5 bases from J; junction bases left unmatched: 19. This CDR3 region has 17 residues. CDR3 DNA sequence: TGTGCCAGAAACACCCCCAGGGACAGTGGTGAGTGGGAGACCCAGTACTTC. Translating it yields CARNTPRDSGEWETQYF.

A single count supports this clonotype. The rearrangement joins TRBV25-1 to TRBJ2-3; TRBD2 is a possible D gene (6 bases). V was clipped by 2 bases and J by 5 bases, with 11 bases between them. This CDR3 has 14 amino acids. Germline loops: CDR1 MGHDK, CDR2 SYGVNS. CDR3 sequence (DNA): TGTGCCAGCAGTGAACGGGAGTGGGTAGATACGCAGTATTTT. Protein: CASSEREWVDTQYF.

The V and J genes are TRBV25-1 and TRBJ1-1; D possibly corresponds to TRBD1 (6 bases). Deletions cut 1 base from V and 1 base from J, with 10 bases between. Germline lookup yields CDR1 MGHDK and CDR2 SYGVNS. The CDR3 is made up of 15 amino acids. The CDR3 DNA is TGTGCCAGCAGTGAATTGGGGGGGGCGAACACTGAAGCTTTCTTT. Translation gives CASSELGGANTEAFF.

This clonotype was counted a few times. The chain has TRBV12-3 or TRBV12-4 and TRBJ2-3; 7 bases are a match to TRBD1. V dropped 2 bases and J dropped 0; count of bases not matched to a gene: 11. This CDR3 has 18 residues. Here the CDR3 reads CASSLIAGTAASTDTQYF. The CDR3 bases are TGTGCCAGCAGTTTAATAGCCGGGACAGCTGCTAGCACAGATACGCAGTATTTT.

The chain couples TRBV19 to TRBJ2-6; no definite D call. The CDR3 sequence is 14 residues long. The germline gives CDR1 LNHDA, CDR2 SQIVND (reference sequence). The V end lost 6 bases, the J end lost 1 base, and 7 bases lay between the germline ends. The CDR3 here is CASRATSGANVLTF. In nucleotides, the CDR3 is TGTGCCAGTAGGGCGACGTCTGGGGCCAACGTCCTGACTTTC.

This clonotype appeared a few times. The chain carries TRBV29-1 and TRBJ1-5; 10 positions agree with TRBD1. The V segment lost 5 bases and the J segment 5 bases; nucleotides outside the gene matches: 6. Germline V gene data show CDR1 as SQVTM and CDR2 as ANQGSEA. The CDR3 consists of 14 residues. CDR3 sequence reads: CSVRTGGKDQPQHF. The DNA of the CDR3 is TGCAGCGTTAGGACAGGGGGAAAGGATCAGCCCCAGCATTTT.

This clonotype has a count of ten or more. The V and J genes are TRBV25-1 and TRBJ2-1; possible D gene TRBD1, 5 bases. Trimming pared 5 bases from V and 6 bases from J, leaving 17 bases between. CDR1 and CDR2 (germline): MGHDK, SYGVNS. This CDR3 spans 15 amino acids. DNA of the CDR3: TGTGCCAGCAGTCGCCCCGGGTCCAGGGTCAATGAGCAGTTCTTC. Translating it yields CASSRPGSRVNEQFF.

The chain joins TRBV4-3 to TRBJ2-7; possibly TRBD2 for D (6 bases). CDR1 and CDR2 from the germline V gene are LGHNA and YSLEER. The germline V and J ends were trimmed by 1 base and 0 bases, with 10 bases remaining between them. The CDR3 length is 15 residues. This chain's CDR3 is CASSQVVGGSYEQYF. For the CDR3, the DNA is TGCGCCAGCAGCCAAGTTGTGGGAGGCTCCTACGAGCAGTACTTC.

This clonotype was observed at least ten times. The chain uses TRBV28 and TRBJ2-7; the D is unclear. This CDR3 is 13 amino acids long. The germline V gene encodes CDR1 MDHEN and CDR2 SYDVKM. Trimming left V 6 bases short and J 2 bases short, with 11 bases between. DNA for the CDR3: TGTGCCAGCAGCTTACCCCCTACCTACGAGCAGTACTTC. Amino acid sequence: CASSLPPTYEQYF. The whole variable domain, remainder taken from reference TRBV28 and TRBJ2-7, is DVKVTQSSRYLVKRTGEKVFLECVQDMDHENMFWYRQDPGLGLRLIYFSYDVKMKEKGDIPEGYSVSREKKERFSLILESASTNQTSMYLCASSLPPTYEQYFGPGTRLTVT.

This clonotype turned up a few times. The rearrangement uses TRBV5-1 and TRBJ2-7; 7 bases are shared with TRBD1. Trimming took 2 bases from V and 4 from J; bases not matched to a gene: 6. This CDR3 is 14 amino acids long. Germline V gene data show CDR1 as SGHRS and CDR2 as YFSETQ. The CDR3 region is CASSFGQASYEQYF. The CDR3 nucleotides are TGCGCCAGCAGCTTTGGACAGGCTTCATACGAGCAGTACTTC.

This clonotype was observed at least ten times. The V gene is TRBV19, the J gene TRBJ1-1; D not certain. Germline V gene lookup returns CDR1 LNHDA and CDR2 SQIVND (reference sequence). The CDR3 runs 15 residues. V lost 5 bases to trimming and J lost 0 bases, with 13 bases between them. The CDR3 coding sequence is TGTGCCAGTAGTCCAAACACCAATGTGAACACTGAAGCTTTCTTT. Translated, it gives CASSPNTNVNTEAFF.

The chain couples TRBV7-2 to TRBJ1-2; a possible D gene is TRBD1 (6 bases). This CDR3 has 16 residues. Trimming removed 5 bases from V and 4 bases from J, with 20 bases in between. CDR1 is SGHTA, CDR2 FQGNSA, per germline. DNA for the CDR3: TGTGCCAGCAGCCTCCGCACAGGGAGGGCGCCCTATGGCTACACCTTC. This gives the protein CASSLRTGRAPYGYTF. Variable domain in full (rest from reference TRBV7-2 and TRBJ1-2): GAGVSQSPSNKVTEKGKDVELRCDPISGHTALYWYRQSLGQGLEFLIYFQGNSAPDKSGLPSDRFSAERTGGSVSTLTIQRTQQEDSAVYLCASSLRTGRAPYGYTFGSGTRLTVV.

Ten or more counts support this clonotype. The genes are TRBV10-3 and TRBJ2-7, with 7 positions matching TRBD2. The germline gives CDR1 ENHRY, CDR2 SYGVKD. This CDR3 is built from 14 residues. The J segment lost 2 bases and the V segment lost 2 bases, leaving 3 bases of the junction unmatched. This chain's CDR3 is CAISEGGGAYEQYF. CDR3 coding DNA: TGTGCCATCAGTGAGGGGGGGGGAGCCTACGAGCAGTACTTC.

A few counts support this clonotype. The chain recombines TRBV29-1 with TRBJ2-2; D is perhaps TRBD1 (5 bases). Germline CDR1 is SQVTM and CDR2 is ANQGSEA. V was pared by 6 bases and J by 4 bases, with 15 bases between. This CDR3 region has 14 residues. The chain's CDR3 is CSVRSGSATGELFF. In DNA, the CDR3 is TGCAGCGTAAGGTCAGGGTCCGCCACCGGGGAGCTGTTTTTT.

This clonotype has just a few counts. Written as DNA, the CDR3 is TGTGCCAGCAGCGCTACCCGAAGCTCCTACAATGAGCAGTTCTTC. Translated, it gives CASSATRSSYNEQFF. The rearrangement uses TRBV21-1 and TRBJ2-1. TRBV21-1 corresponds to a pseudogene. This CDR3 is 15 amino acids long.